The 20 T cell receptor beta chains given below trace back to one sample, sequenced in a study of blood T cell repertoires in COVID-19. Data came from immunoSEQ multiplex PCR; TCRdb stores just in-frame clones and leaves some out. The top ten clones hold roughly 3.5% of a sample with fewer than 450,000 clones, about 90% of them seen once. Sequencing was performed on peripheral blood. These receptors came from a woman under 30 who had recovered from COVID-19.

J is TRBJ2-1 and V is TRBV27; 8 positions match TRBD2. The CDR3 has 15 residues. V was pared by 3 bases and J by 4 bases, with 5 bases of the junction left unmatched. CDR1 is MNHEY, CDR2 SMNVEV, per germline (reference sequence). For the CDR3, the DNA is TGTGCCAGCAGTTTCCTAGCGGGCGCATACAATGAGCAGTTCTTC. It specifies CASSFLAGAYNEQFF.

The chain carries TRBV7-2 and TRBJ2-1; 10 nucleotides match TRBD2. After removal of 5 bases from V and 4 bases from J, the junction contained 5 bases not matched to a gene. Germline lookup yields CDR1 SGHTA and CDR2 FQGNSA. This CDR3 spans 15 amino acids. The CDR3 loop is CASSILAGPYNEQFF. The CDR3 nucleotides read TGTGCCAGCAGCATACTAGCGGGACCTTACAATGAGCAGTTCTTC.

This clone was found once. CDR3 bases: TGTGCCAGCAGCTGGGGGAGAGGGTCTAGCGCCTACAATGAGCAGTTCTTC. Translation gives CASSWGRGSSAYNEQFF. V gene TRBV7-2 combines with J gene TRBJ2-1; D might be TRBD2 (6 bases). Trimming cost V 4 bases and J 2 bases, with 18 bases left between them. The V gene's germline CDR1 is SGHTA and CDR2 FQGNSA. CDR3 size: 17 residues.

Concerning this clone itself: One end of the junction fails to match germline, which may point to a read error. This rearrangement joins TRBV11-3 to TRBJ2-1; 13 positions agree with TRBD2. Germline V lookup: CDR1 SGHNT, CDR2 YENEEA. This CDR3 region has 13 residues. The CDR3 sequence is CASSLFTSGRVLF. As DNA, the CDR3 is TGTGCCAGCAGCTTATTTACTAGCGGGAGGGTGCTCTTC.

This chain joins TRBV30 and TRBJ2-1, with D unresolved. The germline V gene has CDR1 GTSNPN and CDR2 SVGIG (reference sequence). The CDR3 spans 15 residues. Trimming stripped 0 bases from V and 5 bases from J, with 14 bases between. CDR3 bases: TGTGCCTGGAGTGTACTGCCGGCTGGAGACAATGAGCAGTTCTTC. This sequence encodes CAWSVLPAGDNEQFF.

This clone was counted a single time. The chain is built from TRBV6-2 or TRBV6-3 and TRBJ1-1, with 9 bases lining up with TRBD1. The length of the CDR3 is 15 residues. Trimming at V came to 7 bases and at J to 5 bases, leaving 11 bases not matched to a gene. Per the germline V gene, CDR1 is MNHEY and CDR2 is SVGEGT. The CDR3 DNA follows: TGTGCCAGCACCCCGGGGGACAGGGTTGTAACTGAAGCTTTCTTT. Amino acids: CASTPGDRVVTEAFF.

The rearrangement joins TRBV5-5 to TRBJ1-3; D call uncertain. Germline V CDR1 and CDR2: SGHKS, YYEKEE (reference sequence). Trimming pared 2 bases from V and 0 bases from J, leaving 15 bases between. The CDR3 sequence is 17 residues long. As DNA, the CDR3 is TGTGCCAGCAGCTTCCTTCCCAGTCGGGTCTCTGGAAACACCATATATTTT. Protein: CASSFLPSRVSGNTIYF.

This chain joins TRBV6-2 or TRBV6-3 and TRBJ2-2; 11 positions match TRBD2. V was pared by 5 bases and J by 5 bases, with 4 bases of the junction left unmatched. The CDR3 consists of 15 residues. Germline V gene data show CDR1 as MNHEY and CDR2 as SVGEGT. The CDR3 protein is CASSHTSGRTGELFF. Here the CDR3 DNA reads TGTGCCAGCAGTCATACTAGCGGGAGAACCGGGGAGCTGTTTTTT.

The rearrangement uses TRBV5-5 and TRBJ2-1, with 9 bases matching TRBD1. Trimming cost V 4 bases and J 8 bases; bases outside gene matches: 10. The CDR3 contains 15 residues. The germline CDR1 and CDR2 sequences are SGHKS and YYEKEE (reference sequence). The CDR3 sequence: CASSQDRGSLDEQFF. The CDR3 DNA is TGTGCCAGCAGCCAAGACAGGGGGTCCCTTGATGAGCAGTTCTTC.

This chain links TRBV2 with TRBJ2-1, with 10 bases aligning to TRBD2. With 5 bases clipped from V and 6 bases from J, the junction kept 19 bases outside the gene matches. CDR1 SNHLY and CDR2 FYNNEI come from the germline V gene. The CDR3 is 19 amino acids. The CDR3 loop is CASSPTWLAGGRIGNEQFF. The CDR3 region has the DNA TGTGCCAGCAGTCCCACCTGGTTAGCGGGAGGCCGGATTGGCAATGAGCAGTTCTTC.

The rearrangement joins TRBV4-1 to TRBJ2-3; D not certain. The CDR3 has 14 residues. The ends were cut back, 0 bases at V and 4 bases at J, with 8 bases in the middle. From germline, CDR1 is MGHRA and CDR2 YSYEKL. The CDR3 nucleotides read TGCGCCAGCAGCCAAGACCATAGTTCAGATACGCAGTATTTT. This gives the protein CASSQDHSSDTQYF.

The gene calls are TRBV2 and TRBJ2-7; 12 nucleotides match TRBD2. CDR3 length: 18 residues. V lost 7 bases and J lost 4; bases outside the gene matches: 17. Germline V CDR1 and CDR2: SNHLY, FYNNEI. Here the CDR3 reads CASTTFPPWTSGKYEQYV. CDR3 nucleotides: TGTGCCAGCACCACCTTTCCCCCGTGGACTAGCGGGAAATACGAGCAGTACGTC.

V and J are TRBV13 and TRBJ2-1; 12 nucleotides align to TRBD1. Losses at the gene ends were 3 bases for V and 7 bases for J; bases not matched to a gene: 4. Per the germline V gene, CDR1 is PRHDT and CDR2 is FYEKMQ (reference sequence). The CDR3 covers 15 residues. The CDR3 is CASSFRDRGLNEQFF. The CDR3 DNA reads TGTGCCAGCAGCTTCCGGGACAGGGGGCTAAATGAGCAGTTCTTC.

The chain recombines TRBV11-3 with TRBJ2-1; 9 bases line up with TRBD1. CDR1 and CDR2 (germline): SGHNT, YENEEA. The junction had 1 base not matched to a gene; V was cut back by 5 bases and J by 5 bases. The CDR3 runs 13 residues. In DNA, the CDR3 is TGTGCCAGCAGCCGGGACAGGGACAATGAGCAGTTCTTC. Translated, it gives CASSRDRDNEQFF. The full variable domain, rest sourced from reference TRBV11-3 and TRBJ2-1, is EAGVVQSPRYKIIEKKQPVAFWCNPISGHNTLYWYLQNLGQGPELLIRYENEEAVDDSQLPKDRFSAERLKGVDSTLKIQPAELGDSAVYLCASSRDRDNEQFFGPGTRLTVL.

This rearrangement joins TRBV28 to TRBJ2-3; D might be TRBD1 (6 bases). The CDR3 has 15 amino acids. Germline V CDR1 and CDR2: MDHEN, SYDVKM. V dropped 10 bases and J dropped 0 bases, with 17 bases sitting between them. The CDR3 spells CATNSQGTSTDTQYF. DNA of the CDR3: TGTGCCACCAACTCACAGGGAACTAGCACAGATACGCAGTATTTT.

The chain employs TRBV7-8 and TRBJ2-3, with 9 bases aligning to TRBD2. CDR1 and CDR2 from the germline V gene are SGHVS and FQNEAQ. V lost 5 bases, J lost 0 bases, and 6 bases stayed unmatched. The CDR3 spans 16 residues. This chain's CDR3 is CASSISGGFSTDTQYF. The CDR3 region has the DNA TGTGCCAGCAGCATTAGCGGGGGCTTTAGCACAGATACGCAGTATTTT.

This clone appeared once. This chain joins TRBV5-1 and TRBJ2-1; D gene unclear. The V gene lost 0 bases and the J gene lost 6 bases, with 19 bases spanning the gap. Germline CDR1 SGHRS, CDR2 YFSETQ. The CDR3 is 17 residues long. CDR3 protein: CASSLVSDSLDGNEQFF. CDR3 coding DNA: TGCGCCAGCAGCTTGGTATCCGACTCCCTGGATGGCAATGAGCAGTTCTTC.

V and J are TRBV4-1 and TRBJ2-1, with 7 bases identical to TRBD2. The V gene end was trimmed by 0 bases and the J gene end by 14 bases; junction bases not matched to a gene: 7. Germline CDR1 MGHRA, CDR2 YSYEKL. This CDR3 has 13 residues. CDR3 amino acids: CASSQDLISGEFF. DNA of the CDR3: TGCGCCAGCAGCCAAGATCTTATCAGCGGGGAGTTCTTC.

V usage is TRBV19 and J usage is TRBJ2-5, with 8 bases aligning to TRBD2. Trimming removed 7 bases from V and 7 bases from J; junction bases left unmatched: 14. Germline CDR1 reads LNHDA; CDR2 reads SQIVND (reference sequence). There are 15 residues in the CDR3. The CDR3 loop is CASTQRGGLRGTQYF. As DNA, the CDR3 is TGTGCCAGTACCCAACGGGGGGGGCTGAGGGGGACCCAGTACTTC.

Only one count was recorded for this clone. This chain uses TRBV5-1 with TRBJ2-5; D unresolved. With 1 base removed from V and 0 bases from J, the gap between germline ends came to 7 bases. The CDR3 covers 14 residues. The germline CDR1 and CDR2 sequences are SGHRS and YFSETQ. CDR3 in DNA: TGCGCCAGCAGCTTGATTGCGGACCAAGAGACCCAGTACTTC. Translated: CASSLIADQETQYF. Complete variable domain (other parts from reference TRBV5-1 and TRBJ2-5): KAGVTQTPRYLIKTRGQQVTLSCSPISGHRSVSWYQQTPGQGLQFLFEYFSETQRNKGNFPGRFSGRQFSNSRSEMNVSTLELGDSALYLCASSLIADQETQYFGPGTRLLVL.